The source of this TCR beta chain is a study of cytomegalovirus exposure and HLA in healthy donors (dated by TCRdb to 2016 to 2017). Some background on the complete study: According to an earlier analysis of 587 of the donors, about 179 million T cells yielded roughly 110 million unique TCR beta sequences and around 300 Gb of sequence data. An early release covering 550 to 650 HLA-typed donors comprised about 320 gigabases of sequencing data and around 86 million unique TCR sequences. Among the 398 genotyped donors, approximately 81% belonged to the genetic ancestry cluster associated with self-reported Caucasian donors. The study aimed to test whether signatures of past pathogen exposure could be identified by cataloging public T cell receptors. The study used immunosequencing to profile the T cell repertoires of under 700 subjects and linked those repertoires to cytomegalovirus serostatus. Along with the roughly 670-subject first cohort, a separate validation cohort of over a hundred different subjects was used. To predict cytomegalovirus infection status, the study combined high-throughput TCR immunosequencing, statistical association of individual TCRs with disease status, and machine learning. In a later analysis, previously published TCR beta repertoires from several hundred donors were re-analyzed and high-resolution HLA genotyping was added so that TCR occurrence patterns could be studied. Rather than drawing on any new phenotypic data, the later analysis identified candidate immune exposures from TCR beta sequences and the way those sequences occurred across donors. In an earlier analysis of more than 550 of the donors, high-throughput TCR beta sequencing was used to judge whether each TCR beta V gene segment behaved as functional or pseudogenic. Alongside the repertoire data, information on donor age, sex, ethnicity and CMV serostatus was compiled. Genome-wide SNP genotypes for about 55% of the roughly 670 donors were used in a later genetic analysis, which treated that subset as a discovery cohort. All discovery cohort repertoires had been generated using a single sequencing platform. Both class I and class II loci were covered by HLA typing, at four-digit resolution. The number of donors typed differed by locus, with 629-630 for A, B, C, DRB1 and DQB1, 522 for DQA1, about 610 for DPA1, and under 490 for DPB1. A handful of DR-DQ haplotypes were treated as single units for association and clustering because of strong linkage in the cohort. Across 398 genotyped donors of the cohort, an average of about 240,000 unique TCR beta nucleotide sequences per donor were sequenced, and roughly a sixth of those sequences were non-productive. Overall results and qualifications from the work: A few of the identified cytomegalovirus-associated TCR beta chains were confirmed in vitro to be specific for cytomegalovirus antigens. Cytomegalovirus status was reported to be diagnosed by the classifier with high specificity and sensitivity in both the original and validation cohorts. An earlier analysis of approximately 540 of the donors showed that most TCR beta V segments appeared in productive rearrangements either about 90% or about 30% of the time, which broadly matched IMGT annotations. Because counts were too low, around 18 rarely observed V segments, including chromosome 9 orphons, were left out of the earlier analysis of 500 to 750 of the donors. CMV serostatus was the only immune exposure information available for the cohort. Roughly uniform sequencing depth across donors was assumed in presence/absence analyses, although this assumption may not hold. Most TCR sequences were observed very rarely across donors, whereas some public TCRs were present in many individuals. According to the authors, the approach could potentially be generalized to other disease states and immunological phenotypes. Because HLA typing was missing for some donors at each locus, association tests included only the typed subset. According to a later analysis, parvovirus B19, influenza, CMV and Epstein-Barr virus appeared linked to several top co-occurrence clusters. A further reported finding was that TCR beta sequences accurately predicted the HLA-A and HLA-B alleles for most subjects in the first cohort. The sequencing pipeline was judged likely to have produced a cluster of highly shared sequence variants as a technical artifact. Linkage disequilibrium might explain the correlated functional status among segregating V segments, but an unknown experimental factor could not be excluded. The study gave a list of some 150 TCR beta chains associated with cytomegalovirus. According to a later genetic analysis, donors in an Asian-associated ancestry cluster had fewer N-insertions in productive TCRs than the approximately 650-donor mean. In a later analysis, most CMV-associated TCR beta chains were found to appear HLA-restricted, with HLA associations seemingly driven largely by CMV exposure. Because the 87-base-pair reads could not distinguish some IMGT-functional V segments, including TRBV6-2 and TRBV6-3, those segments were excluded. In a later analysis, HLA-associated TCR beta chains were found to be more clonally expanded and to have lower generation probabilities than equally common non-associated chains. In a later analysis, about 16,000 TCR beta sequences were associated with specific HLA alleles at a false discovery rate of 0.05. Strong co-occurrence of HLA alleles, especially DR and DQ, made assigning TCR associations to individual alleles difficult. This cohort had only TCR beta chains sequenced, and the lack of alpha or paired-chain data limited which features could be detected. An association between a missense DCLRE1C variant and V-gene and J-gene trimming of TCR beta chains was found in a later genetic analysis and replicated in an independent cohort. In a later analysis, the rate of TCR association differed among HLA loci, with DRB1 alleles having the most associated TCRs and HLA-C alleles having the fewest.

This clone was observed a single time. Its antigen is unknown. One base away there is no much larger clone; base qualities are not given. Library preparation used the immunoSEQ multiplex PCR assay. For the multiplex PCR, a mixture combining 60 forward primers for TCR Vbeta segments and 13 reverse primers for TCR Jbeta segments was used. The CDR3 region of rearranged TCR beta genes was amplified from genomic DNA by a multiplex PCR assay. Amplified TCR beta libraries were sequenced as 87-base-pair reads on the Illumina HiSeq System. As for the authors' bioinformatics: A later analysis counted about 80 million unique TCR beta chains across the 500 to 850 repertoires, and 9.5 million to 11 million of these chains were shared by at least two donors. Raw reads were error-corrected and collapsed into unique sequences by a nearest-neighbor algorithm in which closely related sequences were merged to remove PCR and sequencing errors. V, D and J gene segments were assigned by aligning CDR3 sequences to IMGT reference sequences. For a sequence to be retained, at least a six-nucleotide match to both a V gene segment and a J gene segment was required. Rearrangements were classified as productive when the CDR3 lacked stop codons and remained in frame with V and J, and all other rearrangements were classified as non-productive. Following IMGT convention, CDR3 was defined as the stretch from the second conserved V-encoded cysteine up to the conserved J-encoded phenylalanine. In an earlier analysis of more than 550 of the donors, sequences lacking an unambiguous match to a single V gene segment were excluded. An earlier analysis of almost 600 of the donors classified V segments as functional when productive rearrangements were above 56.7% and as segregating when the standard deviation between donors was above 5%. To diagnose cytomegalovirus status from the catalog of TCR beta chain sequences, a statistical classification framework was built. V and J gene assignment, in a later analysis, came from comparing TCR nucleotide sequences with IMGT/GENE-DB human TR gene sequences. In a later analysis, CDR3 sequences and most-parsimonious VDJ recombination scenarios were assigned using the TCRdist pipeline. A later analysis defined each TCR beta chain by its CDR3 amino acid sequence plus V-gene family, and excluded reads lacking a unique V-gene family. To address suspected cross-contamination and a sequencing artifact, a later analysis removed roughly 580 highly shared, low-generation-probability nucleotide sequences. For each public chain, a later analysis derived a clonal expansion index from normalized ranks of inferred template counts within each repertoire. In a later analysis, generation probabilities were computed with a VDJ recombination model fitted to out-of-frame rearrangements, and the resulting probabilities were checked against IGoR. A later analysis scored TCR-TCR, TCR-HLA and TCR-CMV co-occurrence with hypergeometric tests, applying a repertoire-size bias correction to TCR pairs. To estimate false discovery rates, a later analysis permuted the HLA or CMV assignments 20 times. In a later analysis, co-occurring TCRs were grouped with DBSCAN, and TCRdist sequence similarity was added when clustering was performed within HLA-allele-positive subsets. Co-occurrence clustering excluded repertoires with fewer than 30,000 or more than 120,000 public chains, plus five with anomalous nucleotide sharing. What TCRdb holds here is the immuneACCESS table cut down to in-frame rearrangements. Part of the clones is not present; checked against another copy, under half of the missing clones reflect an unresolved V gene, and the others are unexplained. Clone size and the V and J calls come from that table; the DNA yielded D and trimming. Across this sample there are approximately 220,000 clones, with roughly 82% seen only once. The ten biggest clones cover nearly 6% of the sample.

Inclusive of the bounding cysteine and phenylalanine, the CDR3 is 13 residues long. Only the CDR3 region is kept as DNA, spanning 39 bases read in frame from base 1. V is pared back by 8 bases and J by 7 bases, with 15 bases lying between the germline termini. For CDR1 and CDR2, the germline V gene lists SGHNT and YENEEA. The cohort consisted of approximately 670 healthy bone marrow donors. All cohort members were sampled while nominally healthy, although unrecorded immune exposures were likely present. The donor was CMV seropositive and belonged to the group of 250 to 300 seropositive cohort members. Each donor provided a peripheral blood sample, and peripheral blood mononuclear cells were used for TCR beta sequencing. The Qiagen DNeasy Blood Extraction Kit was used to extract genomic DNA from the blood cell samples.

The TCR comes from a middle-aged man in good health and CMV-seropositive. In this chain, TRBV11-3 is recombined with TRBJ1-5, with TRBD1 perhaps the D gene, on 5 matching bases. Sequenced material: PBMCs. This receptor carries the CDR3 CASAPGIGQPQHF. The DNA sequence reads TGTGCCAGCGCCCCAGGGATTGGGCAGCCCCAGCATTTT. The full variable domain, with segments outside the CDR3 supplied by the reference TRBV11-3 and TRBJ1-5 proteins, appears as EAGVVQSPRYKIIEKKQPVAFWCNPISGHNTLYWYLQNLGQGPELLIRYENEEAVDDSQLPKDRFSAERLKGVDSTLKIQPAELGDSAVYLCASAPGIGQPQHFGDGTRLSIL.